This T cell receptor (beta chain) was profiled in a study of blood T cell repertoires in COVID-19. On the study more broadly: Nucleic acid was either cDNA or gDNA, and it came from T cells, B-cell-depleted T cells, or PBMCs.

The sample holds a few counts of this clone. As handled by the study authors: It was from reference gene primer amplification that nucleated cell counts were estimated. This table comes from immunoSEQ multiplex PCR, and its TCRdb copy is limited to in-frame clones, with some not included. For V, J and clone size, that table is used; D and trimming come from the DNA. The profile shows fewer than 250,000 clones, under 80% of them singletons. All enrollees were about 18 to 100 years old and from approximately 25 US areas. Per the germline V gene, CDR1 is SGHNT and CDR2 is YENEEA. The length of the CDR3 is 15 residues. V was clipped by 1 base and J by 0 bases, with 9 bases between them.

The sequencing input was PBMCs or T cells enriched from blood (not recorded which). This sequence was found in a woman aged 45-65 years with acute COVID-19. The J gene is TRBJ2-5, the V gene TRBV11-3; D is ambiguous. The CDR3 DNA reads as TGTGCCAGCAGCTTAGGTCTTAGTGACCAAGAGACCCAGTACTTC. Encoded protein: CASSLGLSDQETQYF.